Following are 13 T cell receptor beta chains from one sample sequenced in a study of cytomegalovirus exposure and HLA in healthy donors. Researchers ran the PCR with 60 Vbeta and 13 Jbeta primers. Sequencing used immunoSEQ multiplex PCR; TCRdb keeps in-frame clones, though not all of them. The table records approximately 160,000 clones, approximately 80% of them present only once. The sequenced material came from PBMCs. The source is a middle-aged woman in good health and CMV-seropositive.

The chain employs TRBV6-5 and TRBJ2-7; 9 nucleotides match TRBD2. The CDR3 is 16 amino acids. Trimming cost V 4 bases and J 2 bases; bases outside gene matches: 9. CDR1 and CDR2 from the germline V gene are MNHEY and SVGAGI. CDR3 loop: CASSSPGSSGTYEQYF. In nucleotides, the CDR3 is TGTGCCAGCAGTTCCCCGGGGTCTAGCGGGACCTACGAGCAGTACTTC.

V and J are TRBV28 and TRBJ2-3; perhaps TRBD2 as D (5 bases). Trimming stripped 6 bases from V and 0 bases from J, with 10 bases between. This CDR3 region has 14 residues. CDR1 and CDR2 from the germline V gene are MDHEN and SYDVKM. Here the CDR3 DNA reads TGTGCCAGCAGGTCCGGCGGGAGCACAGATACGCAGTATTTT. Translated: CASRSGGSTDTQYF.

This chain links TRBV19 with TRBJ2-1; possible D gene TRBD2, 6 bases. V gave up 7 bases and J gave up 9 bases, with 10 bases separating them. The CDR3 has 11 amino acids. Per germline, CDR1 LNHDA and CDR2 SQIVND (reference sequence). The CDR3 DNA reads as TGTGCCAGTACGCGGGGTGTTGAGCAGTTCTTC. Translation gives CASTRGVEQFF.

The chain has TRBV4-2 and TRBJ1-4; D is unresolved. The length of the CDR3 is 17 residues. The V gene's germline CDR1 is LGHNA and CDR2 YNFKEQ. Deletions cut 0 bases from V and 8 bases from J, with 19 bases between. The CDR3 protein is CASSQEVFRSPLEKLFF. The CDR3 DNA sequence: TGTGCCAGCAGCCAAGAAGTTTTCCGGTCTCCCCTAGAAAAACTGTTTTTT.

The chain carries TRBV4-1 and TRBJ1-2; D remains unclear. Trimming took off 1 base at V and 5 bases at J, with 8 bases between the two ends. The germline V gene encodes CDR1 MGHRA and CDR2 YSYEKL. This CDR3 has 13 amino acids. The CDR3 reads CASSQGSLYGYTF. CDR3 DNA: TGCGCCAGCAGCCAAGGTTCCTTATATGGCTACACCTTC.

The V and J genes are TRBV19 and TRBJ2-7; D gene uncertain. V shed 7 bases and J shed 3 bases, with 13 bases lying between them. The germline V gene has CDR1 LNHDA and CDR2 SQIVND (reference sequence). This CDR3 comprises 13 residues. The CDR3 sequence is CASTTQRGYEQYF. CDR3 in DNA: TGTGCCAGTACCACCCAGCGTGGCTACGAGCAGTACTTC.

The chain couples TRBV18 to TRBJ1-1; TRBD1 matches 9 bases. The CDR3 runs 14 residues. V was pared by 2 bases and J by 6 bases, with 4 bases of the junction left unmatched. Germline CDR1 and CDR2: KGHSH and LQKENI. The CDR3 region is CASSPGTGYSEAFF. For the CDR3, the DNA is TGTGCCAGCTCACCAGGGACAGGGTATTCTGAAGCTTTCTTT. Looking up the rest from reference TRBV18 and TRBJ1-1 gives the full variable domain: NAGVMQNPRHLVRRRGQEARLRCSPMKGHSHVYWYRQLPEEGLKFMVYLQKENIIDESGMPKERFSAEFPKEGPSILRIQQVVRGDSAAYFCASSPGTGYSEAFFGQGTRLTVV.

The chain recombines TRBV6-1 with TRBJ2-7; 13 bases are a match to TRBD2. The CDR3 length is 14 residues. The J segment lost 5 bases and the V segment lost 6 bases, leaving 4 bases of the junction unmatched. CDR1 and CDR2 from the germline V gene are MNHNS and SASEGT. CDR3 residues: CASRGTSGVNEQYF. The CDR3 DNA follows: TGTGCCAGCAGGGGGACTAGCGGGGTCAACGAGCAGTACTTC.

There are a few counts of this clone. This chain connects TRBV5-4 to TRBJ2-1, with TRBD2 identical over 10 bases. This CDR3 region has 14 residues. With V trimmed by 2 bases and J by 7 bases, 3 bases remained unmatched. Germline CDR1 is SGHNT and CDR2 is YYREEE (reference sequence). CDR3 loop: CASSLAGGSNEQFF. The CDR3 DNA is TGTGCCAGCAGCTTAGCGGGAGGGTCGAATGAGCAGTTCTTC.

The chain carries TRBV25-1 and TRBJ2-2; no definite D call. V lost 4 bases and J 8 bases, leaving 5 bases between the germline ends. CDR1 is MGHDK and CDR2 is SYGVNS in the germline V gene. The CDR3 is made up of 11 amino acids. The CDR3 protein is CASSVTGELFF. CDR3 nucleotide sequence: TGTGCCAGCAGTGTGACAGGGGAGCTGTTTTTT.

This chain uses TRBV19 with TRBJ2-1; 10 bases are shared with TRBD2. The CDR3 spans 14 residues. The V gene end was trimmed by 5 bases and the J gene end by 7 bases; junction bases not matched to a gene: 5. Germline-derived CDR1 and CDR2 are LNHDA and SQIVND (reference sequence). The CDR3 spells CASSASGSWNEQFF. DNA for the CDR3: TGTGCCAGTAGTGCTAGCGGGAGTTGGAATGAGCAGTTCTTC.

The chain combines TRBV4-3 with TRBJ2-5, with 7 bases lining up with TRBD1. The end of the DNA aligns better with TRBJ2-7, so the J call may be wrong. The CDR3 length is 15 residues. The germline V gene encodes CDR1 LGHNA and CDR2 YSLEER. For the CDR3, the DNA is TGCGCCAGCAGCCAAGTCTTGGACAGGAACTACGAGCAGTACTTC. Its translation is CASSQVLDRNYEQYF.

This chain connects TRBV7-9 to TRBJ2-7; TRBD1 matches 7 bases. The V gene end was trimmed by 3 bases and the J gene end by 2 bases; junction bases not matched to a gene: 7. The CDR3 has 15 amino acids. Per germline, CDR1 SEHNR and CDR2 FQNEAQ (reference sequence). Here the CDR3 DNA reads TGTGCCAGCAGCTTGGGGGACAGACTTACCTACGAGCAGTACTTC. Translated, it gives CASSLGDRLTYEQYF.